One sample yielded the 14 T cell receptor beta chains listed below, sequenced in a study of cytomegalovirus exposure and HLA in healthy donors. Vbeta (60) and Jbeta (13) primers were used in the PCR. Generated by immunoSEQ multiplex PCR, the TCRdb table keeps only in-frame clones and is missing some. The repertoire holds 150,000 or so clones, over 70% seen once, with roughly 13% in the top ten. Specimen: PBMCs. These receptors were collected from a man aged 25 to 40 in good health and CMV-seropositive.

In DNA form, the CDR3 reads TGTGCCTGGAGTGTACTCAGGGGGAGAAATGAGCAGTTCTTC. Its protein product is CAWSVLRGRNEQFF. The chain couples TRBV30 to TRBJ2-1; 7 bases fit TRBD1. The germline gives CDR1 GTSNPN, CDR2 SVGIG (reference sequence). J was trimmed by 7 bases and V by 0 bases; bases with no gene match: 6. The CDR3 extends over 14 amino acids.

The chain is built from TRBV5-8 and TRBJ2-3, with D unresolved. Trimming left V 4 bases short and J 2 bases short, with 20 bases between. Germline V lookup: CDR1 SGHTS, CDR2 YDEGEE. CDR3 length equals 17 residues. The CDR3 spells CASSQSVGLRPTDTQYF. DNA for the CDR3: TGTGCCAGCAGCCAAAGTGTTGGGCTCAGACCCACAGATACGCAGTATTTT.

In DNA, the CDR3 is TGTGCCAGCAGTCCGGACAGGGCTTACTATGGCTACACCTTC. Its protein is CASSPDRAYYGYTF. The chain couples TRBV2 to TRBJ1-2; 8 bases line up with TRBD1. Germline CDR1 reads SNHLY; CDR2 reads FYNNEI. Losses at the gene ends were 5 bases for V and 3 bases for J; bases not matched to a gene: 5. The CDR3 length is 14 residues.

CDR3 sequence: CASSIRQGPGELFF. CDR3 sequence (DNA): TGTGCCAGCAGCATCCGACAGGGTCCCGGGGAGCTGTTTTTT. The V gene is TRBV5-6, the J gene TRBJ2-2; 7 nucleotides match TRBD1. Germline CDR1 is SGHDT and CDR2 is YYEEEE. This CDR3 has 14 residues. J gave up 6 bases and V 4 bases, and 6 bases lay outside the gene matches. Full variable domain (missing parts from reference TRBV5-6 and TRBJ2-2): DAGVTQSPTHLIKTRGQQVTLRCSPKSGHDTVSWYQQALGQGPQFIFQYYEEEERQRGNFPDRFSGHQFPNYSSELNVNALLLGDSALYLCASSIRQGPGELFFGEGSRLTVL.

This clone was seen more than once but under ten times. V usage is TRBV7-2 and J usage is TRBJ2-7, with 11 nucleotides matching TRBD2. There are 14 residues in the CDR3. Per germline, CDR1 SGHTA and CDR2 FQGNSA. V trimming: 5 bases; J trimming: 4 bases; junction bases outside the gene matches: 4. The DNA for the CDR3 is TGTGCCAGCAGCCGACTAGCGGGGCCGTACGAGCAGTACTTC. Its translation: CASSRLAGPYEQYF.

The J gene is TRBJ2-7, the V gene TRBV28, with TRBD1 identical over 10 bases. The germline gives CDR1 MDHEN, CDR2 SYDVKM. Trimming cost V 8 bases and J 4 bases; bases outside gene matches: 5. The CDR3 covers 13 residues. CDR3 nucleotide sequence: TGTGCCAGCGGGACAGGGGCTGGGTACGAGCAGTACTTC. This gives the protein CASGTGAGYEQYF. Full variable domain (missing parts from reference TRBV28 and TRBJ2-7): DVKVTQSSRYLVKRTGEKVFLECVQDMDHENMFWYRQDPGLGLRLIYFSYDVKMKEKGDIPEGYSVSREKKERFSLILESASTNQTSMYLCASGTGAGYEQYFGPGTRLTVT.

A single count supports this clone. This chain joins TRBV27 and TRBJ1-2; TRBD1 matches at 7 bases. This CDR3 is 14 amino acids long. Germline loops: CDR1 MNHEY, CDR2 SMNVEV (reference sequence). After removal of 4 bases from V and 9 bases from J, the junction contained 11 bases not matched to a gene. The CDR3 region is CASSWDSGLSSYTF. CDR3 sequence (DNA): TGTGCCAGCAGTTGGGACAGCGGGTTATCTAGCTACACCTTC.

The rearrangement links TRBV29-1 to TRBJ2-5; a possible D gene is TRBD2 (6 bases). Between the trimmed V and J ends, which lost 6 bases and 7 bases, there was a span of 18 bases. This CDR3 is built from 13 residues. Germline loops: CDR1 SQVTM, CDR2 ANQGSEA. Written as DNA, the CDR3 is TGCAGCGTCGCTGGGACTTCTCTTGCGACCCAGTACTTC. Translation gives CSVAGTSLATQYF.

The chain employs TRBV7-2 and TRBJ1-1; D call uncertain. Trimming pared 1 base from V and 1 base from J, leaving 10 bases between. Germline V CDR1 and CDR2: SGHTA, FQGNSA. The CDR3 length is 15 residues. CDR3 region: CASSLDSGSNTEAFF. CDR3 coding DNA: TGTGCCAGCAGCTTAGATTCGGGGTCGAACACTGAAGCTTTCTTT.

J is TRBJ2-7 and V is TRBV29-1; 10 positions match TRBD1. Germline lookup yields CDR1 SQVTM and CDR2 ANQGSEA. The CDR3 is 14 residues long. Trimming cost V 5 bases and J 3 bases; bases outside gene matches: 7. The CDR3 sequence is CSVTDRGEFYEQYF. The DNA of the CDR3 is TGCAGCGTTACGGACAGGGGGGAATTCTACGAGCAGTACTTC.

The gene calls are TRBV7-6 and TRBJ2-1, with D tentatively TRBD2 (6 bases). The CDR3 length is 16 residues. From germline, CDR1 is SGHVS and CDR2 FNYEAQ. Trimming took off 6 bases at V and 1 base at J, with 16 bases between the two ends. Here the CDR3 DNA reads TGTGCCAGCAGTCTAGGGGCGGGACCTTCCTACAATGAGCAGTTCTTC. Translating gives CASSLGAGPSYNEQFF.

This clone was counted only a few times. The V and J genes are TRBV6-5 and TRBJ1-3; D is possibly TRBD1 (5 bases). Trimming stripped 5 bases from V and 1 base from J, with 12 bases between. The CDR3 extends over 15 amino acids. CDR1 is MNHEY and CDR2 is SVGAGI in the germline V gene. The CDR3: CASSPLAGSGNTIYF. Here the CDR3 DNA reads TGTGCCAGCAGTCCCCTGGCAGGGTCTGGAAACACCATATATTTT.

This clone showed up just a few times. J is TRBJ2-5 and V is TRBV13; 8 positions agree with TRBD1. TRBJ2-7 matches the DNA end more closely, so the J call is doubtful. CDR3 length equals 15 residues. Germline V gene data show CDR1 as PRHDT and CDR2 as FYEKMQ (reference sequence). CDR3 amino acids: CASSQDRASSYEQYF. The CDR3 bases are TGTGCCAGCAGCCAGGACAGGGCCTCTTCCTACGAGCAGTACTTC.

The chain joins TRBV9 to TRBJ2-3; D perhaps matches TRBD2 (5 bases). This CDR3 is 15 amino acids long. Per the germline V gene, CDR1 is SGDLS and CDR2 is YYNGEE. The ends were cut back, 7 bases at V and 1 base at J, with 16 bases in the middle. CDR3 amino acids: CASAAEGLGTDTQYF. CDR3 DNA sequence: TGTGCCAGCGCGGCAGAGGGCTTGGGCACAGATACGCAGTATTTT.